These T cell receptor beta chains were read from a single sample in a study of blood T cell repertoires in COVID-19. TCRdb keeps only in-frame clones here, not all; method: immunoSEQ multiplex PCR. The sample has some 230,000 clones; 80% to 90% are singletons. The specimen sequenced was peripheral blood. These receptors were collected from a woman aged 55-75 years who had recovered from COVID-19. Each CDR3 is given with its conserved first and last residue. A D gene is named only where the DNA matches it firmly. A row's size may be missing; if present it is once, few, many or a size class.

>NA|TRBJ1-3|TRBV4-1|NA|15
TGCGCCAGCAGCCAACAACAGGTTTCTGGAAACACCATATATTTT
CASSQQQVSGNTIYF
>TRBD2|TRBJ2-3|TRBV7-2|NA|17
TGTGCCAGCAGCTCAGGACTAGCGGGGACTAGCACAGATACGCAGTATTTT
CASSSGLAGTSTDTQYF
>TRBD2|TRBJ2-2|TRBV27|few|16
TGTGCCAGCAGTTTATCCCTATCGGTAGCGGGAGGGGAGCTGTTTTTT
CASSLSLSVAGGELFF
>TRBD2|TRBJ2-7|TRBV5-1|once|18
TGCGCCAGCAGCTCTTTGCCGGGACTAGCGGGGGCTTCCTACGAGCAGTACTTC
CASSSLPGLAGASYEQYF
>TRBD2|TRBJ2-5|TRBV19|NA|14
TGTGCCAGTAGTAGGACTAGCAGCCAAGAGACCCAGTACTTC
CASSRTSSQETQYF
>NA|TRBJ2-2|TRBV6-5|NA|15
TGTGCCAACAGGGATTTGGGGGGACTGGCCGGGGAGCTGTTTTTT
CANRDLGGLAGELFF
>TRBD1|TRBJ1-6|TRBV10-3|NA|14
TGTGCCATCATCCGGACAGGGCAAAATTCACCCCTCCACTTT
CAIIRTGQNSPLHF
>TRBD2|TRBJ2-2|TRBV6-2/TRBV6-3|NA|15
TGTGCCAGCAGCCGGGGACTAGCGGGGACCGGGGAGCTGTTTTTT
CASSRGLAGTGELFF
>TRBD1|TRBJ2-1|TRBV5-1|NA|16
TGCGCCAGCAGCTGGCCTCAGGGACAGCTTACAATTGAGCAGTTCTTC
CASSWPQGQLTIEQFF
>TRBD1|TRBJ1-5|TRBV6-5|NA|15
TGTGCCAGCAGTTCGCGGACAGGGGGCGCACAGCCCCAGCATTTT
CASSSRTGGAQPQHF
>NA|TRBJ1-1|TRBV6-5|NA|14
TGTGCCAGCAGCAGGGACACGATGAACACTGAAGCTTTCTTT
CASSRDTMNTEAFF
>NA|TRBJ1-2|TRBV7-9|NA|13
TGTGCCAGCAGCTTAGGCCAGGGCTATGGCTACACCTTC
CASSLGQGYGYTF
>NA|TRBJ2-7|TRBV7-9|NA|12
TGTGCCAGCAGCGTTCACGCGGAGGAGCAGTACTTC
CASSVHAEEQYF
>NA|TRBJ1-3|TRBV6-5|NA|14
TGTGCCAGCAGACAACAGGGTTCTGGAAACACCATATATTTT
CASRQQGSGNTIYF
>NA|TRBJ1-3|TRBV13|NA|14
TGTGCCAGCAGCCTTAGGGGAACTGGAAACACCATATATTTT
CASSLRGTGNTIYF
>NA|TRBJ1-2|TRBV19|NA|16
TGTGCCAGTAGACCAGGGGAAGGGGCCTCAAACTATGGCTACACCTTC
CASRPGEGASNYGYTF
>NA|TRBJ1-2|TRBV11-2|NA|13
TGTGCCAGCAGCTCGGGGTGGGAGGGAAGCTACACCTTC
CASSSGWEGSYTF
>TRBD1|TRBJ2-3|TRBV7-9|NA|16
TGTGCCAGCAGCCCGGACTTGGACAGGGACGCAGATACGCAGTATTTT
CASSPDLDRDADTQYF
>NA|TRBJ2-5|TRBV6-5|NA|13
TGTGCCACCCGTCCCCCGGGAGAAGAGACCCAGTACTTC
CATRPPGEETQYF
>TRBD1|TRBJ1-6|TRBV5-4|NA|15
TGTGCCAGCAGCTTCGACAGGGGCGGGGGAGAGGCCCTCCACTTT
CASSFDRGGGEALHF